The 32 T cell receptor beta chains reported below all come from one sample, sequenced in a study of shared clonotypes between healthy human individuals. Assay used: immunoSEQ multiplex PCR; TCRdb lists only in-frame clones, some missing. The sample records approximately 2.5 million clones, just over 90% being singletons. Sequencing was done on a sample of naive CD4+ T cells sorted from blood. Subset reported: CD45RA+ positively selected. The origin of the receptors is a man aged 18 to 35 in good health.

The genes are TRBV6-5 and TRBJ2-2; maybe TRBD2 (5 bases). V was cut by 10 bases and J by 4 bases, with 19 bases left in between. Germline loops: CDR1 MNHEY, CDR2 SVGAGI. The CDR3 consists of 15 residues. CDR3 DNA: TGTGCCACCACCATCACCGGGGTGGTCACCGGGGAGCTGTTTTTT. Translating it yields CATTITGVVTGELFF.

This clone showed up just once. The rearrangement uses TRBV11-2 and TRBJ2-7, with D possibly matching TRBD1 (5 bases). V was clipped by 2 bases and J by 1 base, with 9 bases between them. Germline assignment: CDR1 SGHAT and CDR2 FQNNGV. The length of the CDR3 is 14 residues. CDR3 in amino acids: CASSLRGWSYEQYF. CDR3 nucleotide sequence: TGTGCCAGCAGCTTAAGGGGTTGGTCCTACGAGCAGTACTTC. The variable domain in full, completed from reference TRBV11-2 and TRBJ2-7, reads EAGVAQSPRYKIIEKRQSVAFWCNPISGHATLYWYQQILGQGPKLLIQFQNNGVVDDSQLPKDRFSAERLKGVDSTLKIQPAKLEDSAVYLCASSLRGWSYEQYFGPGTRLTVT.

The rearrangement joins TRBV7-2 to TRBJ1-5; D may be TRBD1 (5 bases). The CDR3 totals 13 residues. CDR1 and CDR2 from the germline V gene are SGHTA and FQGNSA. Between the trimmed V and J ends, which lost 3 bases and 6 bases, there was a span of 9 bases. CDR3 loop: CASSFQGVQPQHF. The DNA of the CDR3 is TGTGCCAGCAGCTTCCAGGGAGTTCAGCCCCAGCATTTT. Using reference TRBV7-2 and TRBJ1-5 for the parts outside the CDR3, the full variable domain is GAGVSQSPSNKVTEKGKDVELRCDPISGHTALYWYRQSLGQGLEFLIYFQGNSAPDKSGLPSDRFSAERTGGSVSTLTIQRTQQEDSAVYLCASSFQGVQPQHFGDGTRLSIL.

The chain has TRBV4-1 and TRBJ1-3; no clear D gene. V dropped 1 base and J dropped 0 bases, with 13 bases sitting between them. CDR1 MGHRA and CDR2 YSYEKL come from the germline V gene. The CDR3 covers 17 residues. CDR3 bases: TGCGCCAGCAGCCAAGGCCCGCCCGGGAGCTCTGGAAACACCATATATTTT. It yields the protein CASSQGPPGSSGNTIYF.

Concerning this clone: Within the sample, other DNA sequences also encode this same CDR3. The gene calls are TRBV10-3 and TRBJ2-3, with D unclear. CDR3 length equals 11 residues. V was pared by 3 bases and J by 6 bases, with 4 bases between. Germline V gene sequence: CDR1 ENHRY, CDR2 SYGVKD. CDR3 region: CAISDIDTQYF. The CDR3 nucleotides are TGTGCCATCAGTGACATCGATACGCAGTATTTT.

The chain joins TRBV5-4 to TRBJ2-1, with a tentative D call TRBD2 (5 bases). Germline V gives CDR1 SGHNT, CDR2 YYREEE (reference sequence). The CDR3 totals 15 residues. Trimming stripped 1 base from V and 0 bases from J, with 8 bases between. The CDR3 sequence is CASSLRGFSYNEQFF. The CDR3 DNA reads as TGTGCCAGCAGCTTGAGAGGGTTCTCCTACAATGAGCAGTTCTTC.

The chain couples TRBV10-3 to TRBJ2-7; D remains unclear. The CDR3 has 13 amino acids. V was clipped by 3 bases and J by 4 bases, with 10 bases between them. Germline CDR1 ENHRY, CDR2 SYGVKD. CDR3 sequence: CAISDMVPYEQYF. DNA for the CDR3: TGTGCCATCAGTGATATGGTTCCTTACGAGCAGTACTTC.

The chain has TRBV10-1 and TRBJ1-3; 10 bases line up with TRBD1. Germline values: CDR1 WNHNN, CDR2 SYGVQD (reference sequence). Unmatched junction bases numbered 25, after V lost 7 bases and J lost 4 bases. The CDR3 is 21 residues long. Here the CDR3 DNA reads TGCGCCAGCACGGTTCAAACGACCCGGGACAGGGGCAAGGTAGGAGGAAACACCATATATTTT. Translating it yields CASTVQTTRDRGKVGGNTIYF.

In nucleotides, the CDR3 is TGTGCCAGCAGGACGACAGGGGACACCGGGGAGCTGTTTTTT. Protein sequence: CASRTTGDTGELFF. The chain couples TRBV7-8 to TRBJ2-2; TRBD1 agrees at 8 bases. V lost 6 bases to trimming and J lost 3 bases; unmatched junction nucleotides: 3. From germline, CDR1 is SGHVS and CDR2 FQNEAQ. The CDR3 runs to 14 residues.

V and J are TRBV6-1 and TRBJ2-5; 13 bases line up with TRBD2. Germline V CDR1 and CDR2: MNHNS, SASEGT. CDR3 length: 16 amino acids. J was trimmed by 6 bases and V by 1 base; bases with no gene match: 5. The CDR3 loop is CASSEGTSGRRKTQYF. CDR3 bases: TGTGCCAGCAGTGAAGGGACTAGCGGGAGAAGGAAGACCCAGTACTTC.

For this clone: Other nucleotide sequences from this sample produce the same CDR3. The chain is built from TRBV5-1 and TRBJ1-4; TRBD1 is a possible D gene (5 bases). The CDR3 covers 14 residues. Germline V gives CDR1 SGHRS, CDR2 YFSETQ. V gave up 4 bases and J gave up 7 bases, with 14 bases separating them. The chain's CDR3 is CASSLGGLGEKLFF. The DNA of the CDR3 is TGCGCCAGCAGCCTCGGGGGGTTGGGTGAAAAACTGTTTTTT.

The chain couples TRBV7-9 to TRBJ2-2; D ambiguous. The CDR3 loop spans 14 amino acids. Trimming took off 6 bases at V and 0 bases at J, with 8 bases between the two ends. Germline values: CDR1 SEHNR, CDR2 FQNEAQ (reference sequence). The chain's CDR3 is CASRPSTNTGELFF. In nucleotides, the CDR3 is TGTGCCAGCAGACCCAGTACGAACACCGGGGAGCTGTTTTTT.

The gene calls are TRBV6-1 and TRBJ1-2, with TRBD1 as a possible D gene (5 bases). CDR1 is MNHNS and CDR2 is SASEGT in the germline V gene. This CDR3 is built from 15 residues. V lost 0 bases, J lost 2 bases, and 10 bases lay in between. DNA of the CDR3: TGTGCCAGCAGTGAAGCGGGCAGGGTGAACTATGGCTACACCTTC. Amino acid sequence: CASSEAGRVNYGYTF.

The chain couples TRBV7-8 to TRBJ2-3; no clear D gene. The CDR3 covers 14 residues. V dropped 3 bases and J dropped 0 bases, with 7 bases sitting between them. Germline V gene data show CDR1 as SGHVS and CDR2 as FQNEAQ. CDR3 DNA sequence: TGTGCCAGCAGCTTGGTCCATAGCACAGATACGCAGTATTTT. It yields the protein CASSLVHSTDTQYF. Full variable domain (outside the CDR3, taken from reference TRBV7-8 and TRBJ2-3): GAGVSQSPRYKVAKRGQDVALRCDPISGHVSLFWYQQALGQGPEFLTYFQNEAQLDKSGLPSDRFFAERPEGSVSTLKIQRTQQEDSAVYLCASSLVHSTDTQYFGPGTRLTVL.

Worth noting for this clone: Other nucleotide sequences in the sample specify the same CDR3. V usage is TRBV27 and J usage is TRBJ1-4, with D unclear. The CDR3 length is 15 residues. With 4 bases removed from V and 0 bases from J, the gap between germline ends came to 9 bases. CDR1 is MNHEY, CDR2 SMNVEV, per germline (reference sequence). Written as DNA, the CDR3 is TGTGCCAGCAGTTCTCTGGGCGCAACTAATGAAAAACTGTTTTTT. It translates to CASSSLGATNEKLFF.

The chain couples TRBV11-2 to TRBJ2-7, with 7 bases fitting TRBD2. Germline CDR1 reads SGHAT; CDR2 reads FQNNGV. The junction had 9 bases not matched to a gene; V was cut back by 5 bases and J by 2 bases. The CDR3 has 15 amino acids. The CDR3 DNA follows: TGTGCCAGCAGCCTAAATCTGGGGGGGACCTACGAGCAGTACTTC. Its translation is CASSLNLGGTYEQYF.

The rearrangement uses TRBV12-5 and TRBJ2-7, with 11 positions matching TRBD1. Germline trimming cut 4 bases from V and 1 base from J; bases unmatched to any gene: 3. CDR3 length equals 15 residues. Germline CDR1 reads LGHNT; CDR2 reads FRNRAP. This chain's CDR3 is CASGSGQGDSYEQYF. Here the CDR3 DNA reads TGTGCTAGTGGTTCGGGACAGGGGGATTCCTACGAGCAGTACTTC.

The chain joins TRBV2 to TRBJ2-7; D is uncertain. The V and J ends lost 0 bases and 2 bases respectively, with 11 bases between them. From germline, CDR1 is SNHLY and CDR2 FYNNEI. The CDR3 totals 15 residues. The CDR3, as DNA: TGTGCCAGCAGTGAAGCCATCGTGGACCCCTACGAGCAGTACTTC. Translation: CASSEAIVDPYEQYF.

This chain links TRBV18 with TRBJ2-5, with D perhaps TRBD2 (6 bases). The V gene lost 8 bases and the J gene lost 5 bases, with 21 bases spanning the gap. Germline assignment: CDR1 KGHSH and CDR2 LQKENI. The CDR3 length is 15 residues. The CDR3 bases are TGTGCCAGCCGAAGGGCCGGGACTGGAGGGGAGACCCAGTACTTC. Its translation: CASRRAGTGGETQYF.

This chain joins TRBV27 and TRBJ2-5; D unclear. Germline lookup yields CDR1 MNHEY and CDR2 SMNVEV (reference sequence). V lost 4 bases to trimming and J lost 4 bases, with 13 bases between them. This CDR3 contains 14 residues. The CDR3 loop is CASSSGRLGETQYF. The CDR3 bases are TGTGCCAGCAGTTCAGGACGGCTAGGAGAGACCCAGTACTTC.

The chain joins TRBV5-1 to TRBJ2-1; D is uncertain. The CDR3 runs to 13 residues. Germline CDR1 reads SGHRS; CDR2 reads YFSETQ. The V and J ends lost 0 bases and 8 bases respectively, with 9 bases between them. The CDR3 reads CASSLDQRYEQFF. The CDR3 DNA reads TGCGCCAGCAGCTTGGATCAGCGCTATGAGCAGTTCTTC.

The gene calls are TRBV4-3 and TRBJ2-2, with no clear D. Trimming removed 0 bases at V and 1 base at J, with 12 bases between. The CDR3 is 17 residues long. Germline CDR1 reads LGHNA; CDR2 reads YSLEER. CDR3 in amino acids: CASSQESVTLNTGELFF. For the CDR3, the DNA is TGCGCCAGCAGCCAAGAATCTGTGACCCTGAACACCGGGGAGCTGTTTTTT.

The CDR3, as DNA: TGTGCCAGCCGGGACAGGAGGAATACTGGGGCCAACGTCCTGACTTTC. Translating it yields CASRDRRNTGANVLTF. The rearrangement joins TRBV28 to TRBJ2-6; 8 bases line up with TRBD1. CDR1 and CDR2 from the germline V gene are MDHEN and SYDVKM. The J segment lost 2 bases and the V segment lost 8 bases, leaving 8 bases of the junction unmatched. The CDR3 runs 16 residues.

In nucleotides, the CDR3 is TGTGCCAGCAGTACAGGGGGGGCTGGAAACACCATATATTTT. Protein: CASSTGGAGNTIYF. J is TRBJ1-3 and V is TRBV28; 8 bases match TRBD1. V dropped 5 bases and J dropped 2; count of bases not matched to a gene: 2. The CDR3 has 14 residues. Germline-derived CDR1 and CDR2 are MDHEN and SYDVKM.

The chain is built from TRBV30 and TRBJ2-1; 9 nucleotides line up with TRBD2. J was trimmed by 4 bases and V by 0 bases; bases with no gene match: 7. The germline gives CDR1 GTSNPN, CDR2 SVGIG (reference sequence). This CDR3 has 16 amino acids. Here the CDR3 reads CAWSVRDSGRYNEQFF. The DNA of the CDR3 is TGTGCCTGGAGTGTCAGGGATAGCGGGAGATACAATGAGCAGTTCTTC.

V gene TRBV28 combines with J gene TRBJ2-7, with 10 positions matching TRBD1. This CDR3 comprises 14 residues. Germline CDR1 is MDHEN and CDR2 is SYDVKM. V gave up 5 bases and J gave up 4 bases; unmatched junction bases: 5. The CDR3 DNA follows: TGTGCCAGCAGTAGACAGGGGGCGCGATACGAGCAGTACTTC. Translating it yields CASSRQGARYEQYF.

The CDR3 region is CASSDLAGATSSYNEQFF. Written as DNA, the CDR3 is TGCGCCAGCAGTGATCTCGCGGGGGCCACAAGCTCCTACAATGAGCAGTTCTTC. J is TRBJ2-1 and V is TRBV4-1; D perhaps matches TRBD2 (7 bases). The CDR3 is 18 amino acids. V was cut by 6 bases and J by 0 bases, with 21 bases left in between. The germline CDR1 and CDR2 sequences are MGHRA and YSYEKL.

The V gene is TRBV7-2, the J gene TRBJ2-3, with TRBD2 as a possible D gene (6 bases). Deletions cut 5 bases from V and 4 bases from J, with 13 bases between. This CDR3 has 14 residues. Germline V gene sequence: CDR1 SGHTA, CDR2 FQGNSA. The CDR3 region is CASSPPGTPDTQYF. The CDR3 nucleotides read TGTGCCAGCAGCCCGCCCGGGACTCCAGATACGCAGTATTTT.

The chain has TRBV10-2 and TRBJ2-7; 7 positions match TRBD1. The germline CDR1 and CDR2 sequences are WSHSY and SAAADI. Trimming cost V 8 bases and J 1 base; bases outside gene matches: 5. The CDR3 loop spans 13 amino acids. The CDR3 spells CASRQGPSYEQYF. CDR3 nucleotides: TGCGCCAGCCGACAGGGACCTTCCTACGAGCAGTACTTC.

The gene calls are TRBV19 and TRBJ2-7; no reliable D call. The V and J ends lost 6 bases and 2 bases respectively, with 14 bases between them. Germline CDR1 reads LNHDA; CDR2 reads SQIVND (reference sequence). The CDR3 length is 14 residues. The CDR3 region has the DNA TGTGCCAGTAGCCCACCCCGCCGGCCCTACGAGCAGTACTTC. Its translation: CASSPPRRPYEQYF.

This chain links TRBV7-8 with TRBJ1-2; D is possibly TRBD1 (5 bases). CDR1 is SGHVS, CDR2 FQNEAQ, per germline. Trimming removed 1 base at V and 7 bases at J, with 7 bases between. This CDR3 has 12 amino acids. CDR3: CASSLVQGGYTF. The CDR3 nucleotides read TGTGCCAGCAGCTTAGTCCAGGGTGGCTACACCTTC. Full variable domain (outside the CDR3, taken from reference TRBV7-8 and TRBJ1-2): GAGVSQSPRYKVAKRGQDVALRCDPISGHVSLFWYQQALGQGPEFLTYFQNEAQLDKSGLPSDRFFAERPEGSVSTLKIQRTQQEDSAVYLCASSLVQGGYTFGSGTRLTVV.

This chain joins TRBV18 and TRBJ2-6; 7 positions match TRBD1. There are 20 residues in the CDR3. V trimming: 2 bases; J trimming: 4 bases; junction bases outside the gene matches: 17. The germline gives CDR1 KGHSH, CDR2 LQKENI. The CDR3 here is CASSPSPGQKPSPGANVLTF. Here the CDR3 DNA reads TGTGCCAGCTCACCATCCCCGGGACAGAAGCCTTCACCGGGGGCCAACGTCCTGACTTTC. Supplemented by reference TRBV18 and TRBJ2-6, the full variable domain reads NAGVMQNPRHLVRRRGQEARLRCSPMKGHSHVYWYRQLPEEGLKFMVYLQKENIIDESGMPKERFSAEFPKEGPSILRIQQVVRGDSAAYFCASSPSPGQKPSPGANVLTFGAGSRLTVL.